The 26 T cell receptor beta chains given below trace back to one sample, sequenced in a study of OX40 agonist ivuxolimab in advanced cancers. Using immunoSEQ multiplex PCR, the repertoire was profiled, and TCRdb retains in-frame clones only, with some absent. The sample lists about 77,000 clones; over 70% were seen once. The sequences come from CD4+ or CD8+ T cells sorted from blood, collected in a trial of the OX40 agonist ivuxolimab. These receptors originate from an adult with an advanced solid tumor such as melanoma, head and neck, liver or kidney cancer.

This chain uses TRBV18 with TRBJ2-3; the D call may be TRBD1 or TRBD2 (5 bases each). V was trimmed by 4 bases and J by 4 bases, leaving 6 bases between them. CDR3 length: 12 amino acids. Germline-derived CDR1 and CDR2 are KGHSH and LQKENI. CDR3 coding DNA: TGTGCCAGCTCACAGGGACCAGATACGCAGTATTTT. Residues: CASSQGPDTQYF. Full variable domain (outside the CDR3, taken from reference TRBV18 and TRBJ2-3): NAGVMQNPRHLVRRRGQEARLRCSPMKGHSHVYWYRQLPEEGLKFMVYLQKENIIDESGMPKERFSAEFPKEGPSILRIQQVVRGDSAAYFCASSQGPDTQYFGPGTRLTVL.

The V and J genes are TRBV7-9 and TRBJ1-6; D unclear. Germline V gives CDR1 SEHNR, CDR2 FQNEAQ (reference sequence). Trimming shortened V by 1 base and J by 8 bases, and 3 bases separated the two germline ends. This CDR3 region has 12 residues. CDR3 in DNA: TGTGCCAGCAGCTTAGAGGATTCACCCCTCCACTTT. It translates to CASSLEDSPLHF.

The chain recombines TRBV4-1 with TRBJ1-4; 7 bases map to TRBD1. Germline-derived CDR1 and CDR2 are MGHRA and YSYEKL. CDR3 length: 19 residues. V gave up 4 bases and J gave up 7 bases; unmatched junction bases: 21. CDR3 residues: CASSRRGEGLAGGIEKLFF. The DNA of the CDR3 is TGCGCCAGCAGCCGACGCGGAGAGGGCCTGGCAGGGGGTATTGAAAAACTGTTTTTT.

As concerns this clone: This may arise from a read error, as a much more abundant clone is one base away. The CDR3 is CASSEGRDSSPLHF. The CDR3 nucleotides read TGTGCCAGCAGTGAAGGCAGGGATAGTTCACCCCTCCACTTT. V usage is TRBV6-1 and J usage is TRBJ1-6, with D possibly TRBD1 on 5 matching bases. Per germline, CDR1 MNHNS and CDR2 SASEGT. With 1 base removed from V and 9 bases from J, the gap between germline ends came to 10 bases. This CDR3 comprises 14 residues.

This chain joins TRBV19 and TRBJ2-1; D call uncertain. CDR1 and CDR2 from the germline V gene are LNHDA and SQIVND (reference sequence). The V end was cut by 0 bases, the J end by 0 bases, with 6 bases between. The CDR3 spans 15 residues. This chain's CDR3 is CASSIDWNSYNEQFF. CDR3 in DNA: TGTGCCAGTAGTATAGACTGGAACTCCTACAATGAGCAGTTCTTC.

This rearrangement joins TRBV7-9 to TRBJ2-7, with TRBD2 matching over 8 bases. V shed 0 bases, J shed 6 bases, and the junction held 7 bases outside the gene matches. CDR3 length equals 15 residues. Germline V gene lookup returns CDR1 SEHNR and CDR2 FQNEAQ (reference sequence). The CDR3 DNA is TGTGCCAGCAGCTTAGCTAGCGGGGCCATGTTCGAGCAGTACTTC. Its protein product is CASSLASGAMFEQYF.

The chain has TRBV6-5 and TRBJ2-1; 10 bases line up with TRBD2. This CDR3 comprises 15 residues. The germline CDR1 and CDR2 sequences are MNHEY and SVGAGI. J was trimmed by 9 bases and V by 4 bases; bases with no gene match: 9. CDR3 coding DNA: TGTGCCAGCAGTTGGGCCGGGACTAGCGTCCGTGAGCAGTTCTTC. Amino acids: CASSWAGTSVREQFF.

The chain couples TRBV19 to TRBJ2-6; TRBD1 agrees at 9 bases. V trimming: 4 bases; J trimming: 0 bases; junction bases outside the gene matches: 13. Per germline, CDR1 LNHDA and CDR2 SQIVND (reference sequence). The CDR3 length is 20 residues. This CDR3 reads CASSTRDRENIASGANVLTF. As DNA, the CDR3 is TGTGCCAGTAGTACCCGGGACAGGGAAAATATCGCCTCTGGGGCCAACGTCCTGACTTTC. Supplemented by reference TRBV19 and TRBJ2-6, the full variable domain reads DGGITQSPKYLFRKEGQNVTLSCEQNLNHDAMYWYRQDPGQGLRLIYYSQIVNDFQKGDIAEGYSVSREKKESFPLTVTSAQKNPTAFYLCASSTRDRENIASGANVLTFGAGSRLTVL.

The chain uses TRBV7-6 and TRBJ2-1; 9 bases align to TRBD2. The CDR3 has 16 residues. V shed 5 bases and J 3 bases; nucleotides not matched to a gene: 8. Germline assignment: CDR1 SGHVS and CDR2 FNYEAQ. The CDR3 protein is CASSPRSRGGYNEQFF. The CDR3 bases are TGTGCCAGCAGCCCCCGGTCGCGGGGGGGCTACAATGAGCAGTTCTTC.

This clone was detected a few times. This chain links TRBV6-5 with TRBJ1-2; 7 nucleotides match TRBD1. Germline V lookup: CDR1 MNHEY, CDR2 SVGAGI. Losses at the gene ends were 4 bases for V and 5 bases for J; bases not matched to a gene: 7. The CDR3 runs to 14 residues. The CDR3 DNA reads as TGTGCCAGCAGTTTTGGGGGACAGCCGTATGGCTACACCTTC. Residues: CASSFGGQPYGYTF.

V is TRBV19 and J is TRBJ2-3; TRBD2 matches at 12 bases. Germline-derived CDR1 and CDR2 are LNHDA and SQIVND (reference sequence). The CDR3 sequence is 13 residues long. The J segment lost 4 bases and the V segment lost 10 bases, leaving 3 bases of the junction unmatched. The CDR3 DNA follows: TGTGCCACTCGACTAGCGGGAGCAGATACGCAGTATTTT. Translated, it gives CATRLAGADTQYF.

Worth noting for this clone: A read error may account for a junction end that differs from germline. This chain joins TRBV5-4 and TRBJ1-2; 7 bases are a match to TRBD1. The CDR3 spans 15 residues. Germline loops: CDR1 SGHNT, CDR2 YYREEE (reference sequence). The CDR3 sequence is CASSALSDRLGNLLF. In DNA, the CDR3 is TGTGCCAGCAGCGCTCTCTCGGACAGGCTGGGTAACCTCCTTTTC. Filled out from reference TRBV5-4 and TRBJ1-2, the complete variable domain reads ETGVTQSPTHLIKTRGQQVTLRCSSQSGHNTVSWYQQALGQGPQFIFQYYREEENGRGNFPPRFSGLQFPNYSSELNVNALELDDSALYLCASSALSDRLGNLLFGSGTRLTVV.

The chain combines TRBV5-1 with TRBJ2-5; 11 bases are shared with TRBD2. This CDR3 comprises 15 residues. Germline assignment: CDR1 SGHRS and CDR2 YFSETQ. Trimming cost V 4 bases and J 1 base; bases outside gene matches: 3. The DNA for the CDR3 is TGCGCCAGCAGCATGGGGACTAGCGGCCAAGAGACCCAGTACTTC. This translates into CASSMGTSGQETQYF.

About this clone: One end of the junction does not line up with germline, which may come from a read error. The same CDR3 also results from other DNA sequences found in this sample. V and J are TRBV7-9 and TRBJ2-7; TRBD1 matches at 7 bases. This CDR3 has 15 amino acids. The germline CDR1 and CDR2 sequences are SEHNR and FQNEAQ (reference sequence). CDR3 DNA: TGTGCTAGCAGCTTAGAGGGGGCGAGCTCCTACGAGCAGTACTTC. This sequence encodes CASSLEGASSYEQYF.

The chain combines TRBV7-6 with TRBJ1-5, with a tentative D call TRBD1 (5 bases). Trimming took off 1 base at V and 2 bases at J, with 9 bases between the two ends. Germline V gene lookup returns CDR1 SGHVS and CDR2 FNYEAQ. This CDR3 is 15 amino acids long. Here the CDR3 reads CASSLEGRGNQPQHF. The CDR3 DNA reads TGTGCCAGCAGCTTAGAGGGCAGGGGCAATCAGCCCCAGCATTTT.

This CDR3 is CASSQDSNVRSPLHF. The CDR3 region has the DNA TGCGCCAGCAGCCAAGATTCCAACGTAAGGTCACCCCTCCACTTT. The chain carries TRBV4-1 and TRBJ1-6; D call uncertain. The CDR3 length is 15 residues. CDR1 and CDR2 (germline): MGHRA, YSYEKL. The V end lost 0 bases, the J end lost 10 bases, and 13 bases lay between the germline ends.

This chain uses TRBV6-5 with TRBJ2-7; D is tentatively TRBD1 or TRBD2 (5 bases each). Deletions cut 10 bases from V and 6 bases from J, with 16 bases between. The CDR3 consists of 12 residues. Germline loops: CDR1 MNHEY, CDR2 SVGAGI. The CDR3 DNA is TGTGCCATTGGGACGGGGAGCTCCGAGCAGTACTTC. The encoded protein is CAIGTGSSEQYF.

The chain links TRBV27 to TRBJ2-3; D ambiguous. The CDR3 covers 15 residues. Germline V lookup: CDR1 MNHEY, CDR2 SMNVEV (reference sequence). The ends were cut back, 0 bases at V and 0 bases at J, with 7 bases in the middle. In DNA, the CDR3 is TGTGCCAGCAGTTTATCCCCCACAAGCACAGATACGCAGTATTTT. As protein: CASSLSPTSTDTQYF.

The chain joins TRBV14 to TRBJ2-6; D not resolved. The CDR3 is 15 amino acids. In germline, CDR1 is SGHDN, CDR2 FVKESK. V was shortened by 0 bases and J by 3 bases, with 6 bases between the two germline ends. The CDR3 loop is CASSQDLGGANVLTF. DNA of the CDR3: TGTGCCAGCAGCCAAGATCTTGGTGGGGCCAACGTCCTGACTTTC.

This chain connects TRBV7-2 to TRBJ2-5; 12 nucleotides align to TRBD2. The J call is uncertain, as TRBJ2-7 better fits the DNA end. This CDR3 region has 15 residues. CDR1 is SGHTA and CDR2 is FQGNSA in the germline V gene. Here the CDR3 reads CASSLTSGRQYEQYF. In DNA, the CDR3 is TGTGCCAGCAGCTTGACTAGCGGGAGACAGTACGAGCAGTACTTC.

J is TRBJ1-5 and V is TRBV6-5; 7 nucleotides match TRBD1. Unmatched junction bases numbered 5, after V lost 6 bases and J lost 3 bases. This CDR3 has 14 residues. CDR1 MNHEY and CDR2 SVGAGI come from the germline V gene. The CDR3 sequence is CASSRGTVNQPQHF. The CDR3 nucleotides are TGTGCCAGCAGCCGGGGGACAGTCAATCAGCCCCAGCATTTT.

This clone was observed a handful of times. The V gene is TRBV7-2, the J gene TRBJ2-5; 15 positions agree with TRBD2. Germline CDR1 reads SGHTA; CDR2 reads FQGNSA. V was pared by 4 bases and J by 5 bases, with 14 bases of the junction left unmatched. The CDR3 runs to 19 residues. CDR3 coding DNA: TGTGCCAGCAGCTCCCGCCGGGGACTAGCGGGGGGTGGTGGGGAGACCCAGTACTTC. Its translation is CASSSRRGLAGGGGETQYF.

The V gene is TRBV6-1, the J gene TRBJ2-3; D unclear. This CDR3 has 12 residues. Germline CDR1 is MNHNS and CDR2 is SASEGT. Trimming shortened V by 8 bases and J by 4 bases, and 10 bases separated the two germline ends. This chain's CDR3 is CASRAGPDTQYF. CDR3 nucleotides: TGTGCCAGCCGAGCTGGCCCAGATACGCAGTATTTT.

This clone was detected once. This chain uses TRBV29-1 with TRBJ2-1; D is perhaps TRBD2 (6 bases). CDR1 and CDR2 from the germline V gene are SQVTM and ANQGSEA. The CDR3 spans 17 residues. The V gene lost 7 bases and the J gene lost 3 bases, with 25 bases spanning the gap. This CDR3 is CSANPGSGPQYYNEQFF. The CDR3 DNA reads TGCAGCGCCAACCCGGGAAGCGGGCCACAATACTACAATGAGCAGTTCTTC.

This clone was detected once. The V call is TRBV6-6, the J call TRBJ1-2, with D maybe TRBD1 (5 bases). Trimming pared 5 bases from V and 3 bases from J, leaving 10 bases between. This CDR3 region has 13 residues. CDR1 is MNHNY, CDR2 SVGAGI, per germline (reference sequence). CDR3 sequence (DNA): TGTGCCAGCAGTCCCGGGGGGTACTATGGCTACACCTTC. As protein: CASSPGGYYGYTF.

The J gene is TRBJ2-5, the V gene TRBV19; no firm D call. The CDR3 has 14 amino acids. From germline, CDR1 is LNHDA and CDR2 SQIVND (reference sequence). The V end was cut by 6 bases, the J end by 1 base, with 12 bases between. The CDR3 sequence: CASSSPPIQETQYF. DNA of the CDR3: TGTGCCAGTAGCTCTCCCCCAATCCAAGAGACCCAGTACTTC.